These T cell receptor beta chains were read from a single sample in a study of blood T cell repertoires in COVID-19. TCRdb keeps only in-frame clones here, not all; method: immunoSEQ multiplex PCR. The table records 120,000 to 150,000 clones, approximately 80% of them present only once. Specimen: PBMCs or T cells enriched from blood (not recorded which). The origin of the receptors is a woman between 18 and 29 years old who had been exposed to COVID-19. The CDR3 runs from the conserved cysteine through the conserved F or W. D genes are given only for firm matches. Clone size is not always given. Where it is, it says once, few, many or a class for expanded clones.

CDR3nt: TGTGCCAGCAGCTTAGGGGCAGACCCCACAGATACGCAGTATTTT; CDR3aa: CASSLGADPTDTQYF; d_gene: .; j_gene: TRBJ2-3; v_gene: TRBV11-3; abundance: .
CDR3nt: TGTGCCAGTAGTACTCGACAGGGGGCATCCTACGAGCAGTACTTC; CDR3aa: CASSTRQGASYEQYF; d_gene: TRBD1; j_gene: TRBJ2-7; v_gene: TRBV19; abundance: .
CDR3nt: TGTGCCAGCAGTTTACGGGGGACAGAGTTCTTC; CDR3aa: CASSLRGTEFF; d_gene: .; j_gene: TRBJ2-1; v_gene: TRBV28; abundance: .
CDR3nt: TGTGCCAGCAGCTCGGTCGGACAGGGACCACCGAATGAAAAACTGTTTTTT; CDR3aa: CASSSVGQGPPNEKLFF; d_gene: TRBD1; j_gene: TRBJ1-4; v_gene: TRBV5-6; abundance: .
CDR3nt: TGTGCCACCAGTGATTCCGGACTAGCAGGTGAGCAGTTCTTC; CDR3aa: CATSDSGLAGEQFF; d_gene: TRBD2; j_gene: TRBJ2-1; v_gene: TRBV24-1; abundance: .
CDR3nt: TGTGCCAGCAGCCCGCGGGTCTCTGGAAACACCATATATTTT; CDR3aa: CASSPRVSGNTIYF; d_gene: .; j_gene: TRBJ1-3; v_gene: TRBV14; abundance: .
CDR3nt: TGTGCCATCCGGGAGAACACCGGGGAGCTGTTTTTT; CDR3aa: CAIRENTGELFF; d_gene: .; j_gene: TRBJ2-2; v_gene: TRBV10-3; abundance: .
CDR3nt: TGTGCCACCAGCGGAGCCCTAGCGGGAGGGTACAATGAGCAGTTCTTC; CDR3aa: CATSGALAGGYNEQFF; d_gene: TRBD2; j_gene: TRBJ2-1; v_gene: TRBV15; abundance: .
CDR3nt: TGTGCCAGCAGTTTCTCCAGCCGCTTCGGTCGGGGGGCGAACTATGGCTACACCTTC; CDR3aa: CASSFSSRFGRGANYGYTF; d_gene: .; j_gene: TRBJ1-2; v_gene: TRBV28; abundance: .
CDR3nt: TGTGCCAGCTCACCTCCGACAGGGGGGAACACCGGGGAGCTGTTTTTT; CDR3aa: CASSPPTGGNTGELFF; d_gene: TRBD1; j_gene: TRBJ2-2; v_gene: TRBV18; abundance: .
CDR3nt: TGTGCCAGCAGCACTCGGAGGGGTGGGCGGCTTACCGGGGAGCTGTTTTTT; CDR3aa: CASSTRRGGRLTGELFF; d_gene: .; j_gene: TRBJ2-2; v_gene: TRBV28; abundance: .
CDR3nt: TGCAGCGCCTGGACAGGGGACAGGGGTGAGCAGTTCTTC; CDR3aa: CSAWTGDRGEQFF; d_gene: TRBD1; j_gene: TRBJ2-1; v_gene: TRBV29-1; abundance: few
CDR3nt: TGTGCCAGCAGCGAAACTAGCGGATCCCCCTACGAGCAGTACTTC; CDR3aa: CASSETSGSPYEQYF; d_gene: TRBD2; j_gene: TRBJ2-7; v_gene: TRBV5-8; abundance: .
CDR3nt: TGTGCCAGTAGTATCTCTGGCGGGAGTACTACCCACCAGTACACAGATACGCAGTATTTT; CDR3aa: CASSISGGSTTHQYTDTQYF; d_gene: TRBD2; j_gene: TRBJ2-3; v_gene: TRBV19; abundance: .
CDR3nt: TGTGCCAGCAGCTTGAGGGGTAGCGGGGCTGCTAGCACAGATACGCAGTATTTT; CDR3aa: CASSLRGSGAASTDTQYF; d_gene: TRBD2; j_gene: TRBJ2-3; v_gene: TRBV7-3; abundance: .
CDR3nt: TGTGCCAGCTGGGGGGGACAGGGTAATGAAAAACTGTTTTTT; CDR3aa: CASWGGQGNEKLFF; d_gene: TRBD1; j_gene: TRBJ1-4; v_gene: TRBV11-2; abundance: .
CDR3nt: TGTGCCAGCAAGGCAGGGGGGTATTCCGGGGAGCTGTTTTTT; CDR3aa: CASKAGGYSGELFF; d_gene: .; j_gene: TRBJ2-2; v_gene: TRBV27; abundance: .
CDR3nt: TGTGCCATCAGTTGGGCGGGAGGGCCCAATGAGCAGTTCTTC; CDR3aa: CAISWAGGPNEQFF; d_gene: TRBD2; j_gene: TRBJ2-1; v_gene: TRBV10-3; abundance: .
CDR3nt: TGTGCCAGCAGTTCGCCGCCGGGACAGGGTTACAATGAGCAGTTCTTC; CDR3aa: CASSSPPGQGYNEQFF; d_gene: TRBD1; j_gene: TRBJ2-1; v_gene: TRBV28; abundance: .
CDR3nt: TGTGCCTGGAGTAGGAAACGAAGAACAGGGACCATCTGGGGTTCCACTGAAGCTTTCTTT; CDR3aa: CAWSRKRRTGTIWGSTEAFF; d_gene: .; j_gene: TRBJ1-1; v_gene: TRBV30; abundance: .
CDR3nt: TGTGCCAGCAGTCCTAGGCGGAGCGCCTACACTGAAGCTTTCTTT; CDR3aa: CASSPRRSAYTEAFF; d_gene: .; j_gene: TRBJ1-1; v_gene: TRBV11-2; abundance: .
CDR3nt: TGCAGCGTTGAAGAATCAGACTACTATGGCTACACCTTC; CDR3aa: CSVEESDYYGYTF; d_gene: .; j_gene: TRBJ1-2; v_gene: TRBV29-1; abundance: .
CDR3nt: TGTGCCAGCAGAGGACAGGGGATCGCCGGGGAGCTGTTTTTT; CDR3aa: CASRGQGIAGELFF; d_gene: TRBD1; j_gene: TRBJ2-2; v_gene: TRBV2; abundance: .